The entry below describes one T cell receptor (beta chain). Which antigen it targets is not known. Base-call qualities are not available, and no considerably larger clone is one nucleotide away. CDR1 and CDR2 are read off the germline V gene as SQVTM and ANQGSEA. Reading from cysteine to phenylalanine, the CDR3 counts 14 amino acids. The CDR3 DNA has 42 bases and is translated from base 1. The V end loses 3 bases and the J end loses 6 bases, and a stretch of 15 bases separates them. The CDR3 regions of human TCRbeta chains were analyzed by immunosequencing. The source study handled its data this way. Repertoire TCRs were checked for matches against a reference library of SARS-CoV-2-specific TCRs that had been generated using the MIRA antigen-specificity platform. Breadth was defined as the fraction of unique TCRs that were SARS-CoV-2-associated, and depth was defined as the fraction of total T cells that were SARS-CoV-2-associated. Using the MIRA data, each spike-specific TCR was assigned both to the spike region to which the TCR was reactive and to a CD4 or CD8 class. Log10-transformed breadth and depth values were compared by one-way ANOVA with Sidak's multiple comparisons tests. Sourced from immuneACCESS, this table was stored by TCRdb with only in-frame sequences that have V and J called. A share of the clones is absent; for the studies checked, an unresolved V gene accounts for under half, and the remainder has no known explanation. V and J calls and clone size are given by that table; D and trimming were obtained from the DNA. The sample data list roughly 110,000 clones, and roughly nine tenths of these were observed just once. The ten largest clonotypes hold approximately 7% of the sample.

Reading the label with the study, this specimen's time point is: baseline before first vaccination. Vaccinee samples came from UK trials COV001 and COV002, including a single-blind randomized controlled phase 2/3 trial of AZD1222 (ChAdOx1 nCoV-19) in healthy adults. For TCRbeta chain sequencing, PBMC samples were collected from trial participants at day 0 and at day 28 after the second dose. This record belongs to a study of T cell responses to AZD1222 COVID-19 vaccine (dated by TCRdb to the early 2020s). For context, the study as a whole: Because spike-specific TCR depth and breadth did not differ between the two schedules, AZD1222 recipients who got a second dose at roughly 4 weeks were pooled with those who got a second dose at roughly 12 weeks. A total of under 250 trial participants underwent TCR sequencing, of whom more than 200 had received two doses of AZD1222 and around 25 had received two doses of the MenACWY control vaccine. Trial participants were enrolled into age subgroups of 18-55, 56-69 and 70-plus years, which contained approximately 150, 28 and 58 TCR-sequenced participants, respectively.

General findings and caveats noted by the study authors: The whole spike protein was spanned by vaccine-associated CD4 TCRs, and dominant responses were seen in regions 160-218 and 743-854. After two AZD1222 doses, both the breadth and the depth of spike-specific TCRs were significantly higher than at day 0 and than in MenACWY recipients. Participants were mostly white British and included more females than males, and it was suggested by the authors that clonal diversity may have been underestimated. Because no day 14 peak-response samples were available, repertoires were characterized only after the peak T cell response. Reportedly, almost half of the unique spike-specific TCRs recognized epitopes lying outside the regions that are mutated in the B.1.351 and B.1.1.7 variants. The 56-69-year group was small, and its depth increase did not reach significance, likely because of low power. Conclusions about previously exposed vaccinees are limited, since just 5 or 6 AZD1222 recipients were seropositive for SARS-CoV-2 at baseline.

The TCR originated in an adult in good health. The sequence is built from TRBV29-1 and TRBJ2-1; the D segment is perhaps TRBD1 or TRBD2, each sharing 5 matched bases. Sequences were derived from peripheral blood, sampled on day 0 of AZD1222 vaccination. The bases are TGCAGCGTTGATCGCCGGGACCGGCGCAATGAGCAGTTCTTC. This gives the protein CSVDRRDRRNEQFF.